Given below is one T cell receptor beta chain in context. This specimen belongs to a study of T-cell reconstitution after alpha-beta-depleted transplantation in children. Germline V gives CDR1 SGHDN, CDR2 FVKESK. CDR3 length: 12 residues. V lost 3 bases, J lost 11 bases, and 13 bases lay in between. Library preparation (for TCRbeta) was performed with unique molecular identifiers. TCRdb reprocessed the PCR reads with MiXCR, giving one entry per CDR3 protein. The sample has approximately 270,000 distinct CDR3 sequences, approximately 9.6% seen once; the top ten hold 10%. Source: PBMCs from the stem cell graft donor, taken from the stem cell graft. The TCR originated in a human donor who donated a stem cell graft to a child with SCID. V gene TRBV14 combines with J gene TRBJ1-1, with D hard to call. The CDR3 protein is CASSHGEFTAFF. CDR3 DNA: TGTGCCAGCAGCCATGGAGAGTTCACGGCTTTCTTT.